A single sample gave rise to the 25 T cell receptor beta chains below, sequenced in a study of PD-1 blockade in classical Hodgkin lymphoma. Time point indicated: cycle 4 day 1 (C4D1), after more than 5 weeks of nivolumab. Patients all relapsed after autologous stem cell transplantation, and there was variation in brentuximab vedotin exposure. Some clones are missing from TCRdb's copy, which holds only in-frame ones; the method was immunoSEQ multiplex PCR. The repertoire includes 13,000 or so clones, more than 80% of them detected once, and 16% sits in the top ten. Specimen: peripheral blood mononuclear cells (PBMCs), collected before the fourth cycle of nivolumab. The origin of the receptors is a human donor with classical Hodgkin lymphoma.

The chain is built from TRBV4-3 and TRBJ1-5; 10 nucleotides match TRBD1. The trim removed 1 base at V and 4 bases at J, leaving 1 base unmatched. Germline-derived CDR1 and CDR2 are LGHNA and YSLEER. This CDR3 is 15 amino acids long. The CDR3 coding sequence is TGCGCCAGCAGCCAAGGGACAGGGGGGAATCAGCCCCAGCATTTT. Amino acid sequence: CASSQGTGGNQPQHF.

V is TRBV28 and J is TRBJ1-5; weak D call: TRBD1 (5 bases). V lost 2 bases, J lost 3 bases, and 8 bases lay in between. The CDR3 is 14 residues long. Germline lookup yields CDR1 MDHEN and CDR2 SYDVKM. This chain's CDR3 is CASSLAGHNQPQHF. CDR3 sequence (DNA): TGTGCCAGCAGTTTAGCAGGGCACAATCAGCCCCAGCATTTT.

The rearrangement joins TRBV7-2 to TRBJ1-2; D may be TRBD1 (5 bases). Germline CDR1 SGHTA, CDR2 FQGNSA. The length of the CDR3 is 15 residues. V shed 1 base and J shed 4 bases, with 13 bases lying between them. CDR3 protein: CASSLVRDYPYGYTF. Written as DNA, the CDR3 is TGTGCCAGCAGCTTAGTGAGGGACTACCCCTATGGCTACACCTTC. The full variable domain, rest sourced from reference TRBV7-2 and TRBJ1-2, is GAGVSQSPSNKVTEKGKDVELRCDPISGHTALYWYRQSLGQGLEFLIYFQGNSAPDKSGLPSDRFSAERTGGSVSTLTIQRTQQEDSAVYLCASSLVRDYPYGYTFGSGTRLTVV.

The chain recombines TRBV13 with TRBJ2-7; possible D gene TRBD1, 5 bases. The V end lost 6 bases, the J end lost 1 base, and 28 bases lay between the germline ends. The CDR3 spans 19 residues. CDR1 is PRHDT and CDR2 is FYEKMQ in the germline V gene (reference sequence). The CDR3 region is CASSPATTPDRPLSYEQYF. The CDR3 DNA reads as TGTGCCAGCAGTCCCGCCACCACCCCTGACAGACCATTATCCTACGAGCAGTACTTC.

The chain uses TRBV15 and TRBJ2-2; TRBD1 matches at 7 bases. The junction had 8 bases not matched to a gene; V was cut back by 7 bases and J by 6 bases. CDR3 size: 14 residues. Germline CDR1 and CDR2: LNHNV and YYDKDF (reference sequence). CDR3 coding DNA: TGTGCCACCACCAGGGACAGAACGGCCGGGGAGCTGTTTTTT. Residues: CATTRDRTAGELFF.

This chain joins TRBV28 and TRBJ1-1; D not resolved. The CDR3 length is 11 residues. CDR1 is MDHEN and CDR2 is SYDVKM in the germline V gene. Trimming left V 6 bases short and J 7 bases short, with 9 bases between. The CDR3 region is CASRRGIEAFF. The CDR3 DNA reads TGTGCCAGCAGGCGCGGCATTGAAGCTTTCTTT.

This chain uses TRBV5-8 with TRBJ1-2; a possible D gene is TRBD1 (5 bases). Germline V gene lookup returns CDR1 SGHTS and CDR2 YDEGEE. V lost 4 bases and J lost 6, with 13 bases in between. This CDR3 spans 13 amino acids. CDR3 region: CASSIRGSHGYTF. The DNA of the CDR3 is TGTGCCAGCAGCATCCGGGGCTCCCATGGCTACACCTTC.

This clone was counted a few times. The chain carries TRBV19 and TRBJ1-5, with 7 bases identical to TRBD1. The CDR3 length is 15 residues. V lost 5 bases and J lost 5; bases outside the gene matches: 9. The germline CDR1 and CDR2 sequences are LNHDA and SQIVND (reference sequence). CDR3 loop: CASSPGTVFYQPQHF. CDR3 nucleotide sequence: TGTGCCAGTAGTCCAGGGACAGTCTTCTATCAGCCCCAGCATTTT.

Regarding this clone: At the DNA level, this CDR3 is encoded by other sequences in the same sample as well. The CDR3 is CASSSLGLAGGTQETQYF. CDR3 nucleotides: TGTGCCAGCAGCTCTTTGGGACTAGCGGGGGGGACCCAAGAGACCCAGTACTTC. J is TRBJ2-5 and V is TRBV7-2; the match to TRBD2 covers 16 bases. V lost 4 bases and J lost 1; bases outside the gene matches: 6. Germline V lookup: CDR1 SGHTA, CDR2 FQGNSA. This CDR3 has 18 amino acids.

The CDR3 is CASSYTGTPGNTIYF. The CDR3 coding sequence is TGTGCCAGCAGCTACACCGGGACCCCAGGAAACACCATATATTTT. The rearrangement links TRBV7-9 to TRBJ1-3, with D maybe TRBD1 (5 bases). Trimming stripped 4 bases from V and 4 bases from J, with 14 bases between. The germline CDR1 and CDR2 sequences are SEHNR and FQNEAQ (reference sequence). The CDR3 has 15 residues.

This clone was observed a single time. This chain connects TRBV11-3 to TRBJ2-1, with 8 bases matching TRBD1. This CDR3 is built from 15 residues. Germline CDR1 and CDR2: SGHNT and YENEEA. Trimming at V came to 1 base and at J to 8 bases, leaving 7 bases not matched to a gene. The CDR3 here is CASSLGQGAIDEQFF. The DNA of the CDR3 is TGTGCCAGCAGCTTAGGGCAGGGGGCTATCGATGAGCAGTTCTTC.

V usage is TRBV14 and J usage is TRBJ1-5; no clear D. Germline V CDR1 and CDR2: SGHDN, FVKESK. This CDR3 spans 12 amino acids. Trimming cost V 3 bases and J 3 bases, with 3 bases left between them. The chain's CDR3 is CASSQFNQPQHF. CDR3 DNA sequence: TGTGCCAGCAGCCAGTTCAATCAGCCCCAGCATTTT. The variable domain in full, completed from reference TRBV14 and TRBJ1-5, reads EAGVTQFPSHSVIEKGQTVTLRCDPISGHDNLYWYRRVMGKEIKFLLHFVKESKQDESGMPNNRFLAERTGGTYSTLKVQPAELEDSGVYFCASSQFNQPQHFGDGTRLSIL.

V gene TRBV2 combines with J gene TRBJ2-3; a possible D gene is TRBD1 (6 bases). V was cut by 7 bases and J by 4 bases, with 15 bases left in between. This CDR3 spans 14 amino acids. Per the germline V gene, CDR1 is SNHLY and CDR2 is FYNNEI. Here the CDR3 DNA reads TGTGCCAGCACCGGGGCAGGGGTGCCAGATACGCAGTATTTT. Protein product: CASTGAGVPDTQYF.

The rearrangement links TRBV28 to TRBJ1-4, with D tentatively TRBD1 (6 bases). The CDR3 spans 14 residues. Germline V gene lookup returns CDR1 MDHEN and CDR2 SYDVKM. Trimming pared 6 bases from V and 8 bases from J, leaving 16 bases between. The DNA for the CDR3 is TGTGCCAGCAGCCCTTCCACAGGGACGGAAAAACTGTTTTTT. Translation: CASSPSTGTEKLFF.

This chain connects TRBV4-3 to TRBJ1-3; the D is unclear. CDR1 is LGHNA and CDR2 is YSLEER in the germline V gene. V lost 1 base, J lost 5 bases, and 0 bases lay in between. The CDR3 spans 11 residues. CDR3 sequence (DNA): TGCGCCAGCAGCCAAGGAAACACCATATATTTT. Encoded protein: CASSQGNTIYF.

The rearrangement joins TRBV27 to TRBJ2-7; D is tentatively TRBD1 or TRBD2 (5 bases each). The CDR3 has 14 residues. CDR1 MNHEY and CDR2 SMNVEV come from the germline V gene (reference sequence). V was clipped by 3 bases and J by 2 bases, with 11 bases between them. The CDR3 is CASSFGGWPYEQYF. The CDR3 DNA follows: TGTGCCAGCAGTTTTGGGGGATGGCCCTACGAGCAGTACTTC.

A note on this clone: The identical CDR3 is also encoded by other nucleotide sequences in the sample. The V and J genes are TRBV6-5 and TRBJ1-1; possibly TRBD1 for D (6 bases). Germline loops: CDR1 MNHEY, CDR2 SVGAGI. This CDR3 is 14 amino acids long. Trimming pared 5 bases from V and 0 bases from J, leaving 10 bases between. CDR3 DNA sequence: TGTGCCAGCAGTCCCACAGGGATGAACACTGAAGCTTTCTTT. As protein: CASSPTGMNTEAFF.

V and J are TRBV5-1 and TRBJ2-2; TRBD2 matches at 8 bases. Germline V gives CDR1 SGHRS, CDR2 YFSETQ. The length of the CDR3 is 15 residues. Trimming at V came to 5 bases and at J to 2 bases, leaving 5 bases not matched to a gene. CDR3 sequence (DNA): TGCGCCAGCAGATCCAGCGGGGGAAACACCGGGGAGCTGTTTTTT. Translating it yields CASRSSGGNTGELFF.

This chain connects TRBV21-1 to TRBJ2-7; TRBD2, the table's D call, was not compared with the DNA. TRBV21-1 is a pseudogene locus. CDR3 size: 12 residues. The CDR3 sequence is CASSREGYEQYF. The CDR3 DNA reads as TGTGCCAGCAGCAGGGAGGGCTACGAGCAGTACTTC.

V and J are TRBV9 and TRBJ2-5; TRBD1 agrees at 8 bases. Germline values: CDR1 SGDLS, CDR2 YYNGEE. J gave up 2 bases and V 4 bases, and 4 bases lay outside the gene matches. The CDR3 has 14 amino acids. In DNA form, the CDR3 reads TGTGCCAGCAGCCGACGACAGGGGCAAGAGACCCAGTACTTC. Translating gives CASSRRQGQETQYF.

The chain has TRBV5-6 and TRBJ1-4, with D tentatively TRBD1 (6 bases). CDR3 size: 16 residues. Deletions cut 0 bases from V and 2 bases from J, with 11 bases between. The germline V gene encodes CDR1 SGHDT and CDR2 YYEEEE. CDR3 sequence: CASSLAGAGTNEKLFF. CDR3 DNA: TGTGCCAGCAGCTTGGCGGGGGCCGGGACTAATGAAAAACTGTTTTTT.

CDR3 residues: CASSVDRAMTNTQYF. The CDR3 DNA reads as TGTGCCAGCAGTGTGGACAGGGCCATGACGAATACGCAGTATTTT. V is TRBV6-1 and J is TRBJ2-3; 8 bases align to TRBD1. This CDR3 has 15 amino acids. The V and J ends lost 4 bases and 7 bases, in that order; junction bases with no gene match: 10. Looked up from germline, CDR1 is MNHNS and CDR2 is SASEGT.

CDR3 DNA: TGTGCCAGCAGTCCGGGACTAGCGGGGGGGAGGGAGACCCAGTACTTC. It encodes CASSPGLAGGRETQYF. The genes are TRBV2 and TRBJ2-5; 16 bases fit TRBD2. Germline CDR1 is SNHLY and CDR2 is FYNNEI. The CDR3 loop spans 16 amino acids. With V trimmed by 5 bases and J by 5 bases, 5 bases remained unmatched.

In nucleotides, the CDR3 is TGTGCCAGCAGCCATCAGGTTTGGGTGGCCTACAATGAGCAGTTCTTC. This translates into CASSHQVWVAYNEQFF. The chain links TRBV14 to TRBJ2-1; D not certain. The CDR3 loop spans 16 amino acids. The V end lost 3 bases, the J end lost 2 bases, and 14 bases lay between the germline ends. The germline CDR1 and CDR2 sequences are SGHDN and FVKESK.

This chain joins TRBV6-6 and TRBJ1-2; 10 nucleotides line up with TRBD1. The V segment lost 5 bases and the J segment 1 base; nucleotides outside the gene matches: 7. Germline loops: CDR1 MNHNY, CDR2 SVGAGI (reference sequence). The length of the CDR3 is 16 residues. DNA of the CDR3: TGTGCCAGCAGTACACCCGGGACAGGGGTTAACTATGGCTACACCTTC. The encoded protein is CASSTPGTGVNYGYTF.